These 21 T cell receptor beta chains came from one sample sequenced in a study of T cell repertoires in aging, cancer and after chemotherapy. TRB rearrangements spanning V, D and J were amplified using mixed TRB-A/B primers. TCRdb re-called the multiplex PCR reads through MiXCR, storing one row per CDR3 protein. Here the sample spans fewer than 20,000 distinct CDR3 sequences, approximately 50% being singletons. Amplification of TCR beta used genomic DNA extracted from peripheral blood. Sequences were obtained from blood. The receptors shown here come from a human donor in good health.

The chain has TRBV19 and TRBJ2-2; D perhaps matches TRBD1 (6 bases). Trimming removed 3 bases at V and 3 bases at J, with 11 bases between. Germline V gives CDR1 LNHDA, CDR2 SQIVND (reference sequence). This CDR3 has 15 residues. In DNA form, the CDR3 reads TGTGCCAGTAGTATGGGGCACAGGGACACCGGGGAGCTGTTTTTT. This translates into CASSMGHRDTGELFF.

This clonotype appeared once. The chain is built from TRBV5-1 and TRBJ2-3; unclear D gene. The CDR3 covers 15 residues. V was pared by 0 bases and J by 1 base, with 9 bases between. Germline V lookup: CDR1 SGHRS, CDR2 YFSETQ. CDR3: CASSLGLGGTDTQYF. CDR3 DNA: TGCGCCAGCAGCTTGGGTTTAGGCGGCACAGATACGCAGTATTTT.

By frequency in the sample, this clonotype is medium-sized. The V call is TRBV29-1, the J call TRBJ2-1; a weak D match, TRBD1 (8 bases). The CDR3 consists of 12 residues. V lost 6 bases and J 10 bases, leaving 16 bases between the germline ends. The germline V gene encodes CDR1 SQVTM and CDR2 ANQGSEA. DNA of the CDR3: TGCAGCGTAGCGGGACAGGCAAGCGAGCAGTTCTTC. The encoded protein is CSVAGQASEQFF.

J is TRBJ1-1 and V is TRBV6-5, with D possibly matching TRBD1 (6 bases). Germline loops: CDR1 MNHEY, CDR2 SVGAGI. V was shortened by 6 bases and J by 2 bases, with 13 bases between the two germline ends. This CDR3 is 14 amino acids long. This CDR3 is CASRRDTLNTEAFF. The CDR3, as DNA: TGTGCCAGCAGGCGGGACACCCTAAACACTGAAGCTTTCTTT.

The J gene is TRBJ2-5, the V gene TRBV6-5; 8 nucleotides agree with TRBD1. Looked up from germline, CDR1 is MNHEY and CDR2 is SVGAGI. There are 13 residues in the CDR3. The trim removed 5 bases at V and 2 bases at J, leaving 1 base unmatched. CDR3: CASSGQGQETQYF. CDR3 in DNA: TGTGCCAGCAGTGGACAGGGACAAGAGACCCAGTACTTC.

This clonotype was picked up a small number of times. The chain has TRBV12-3 or TRBV12-4 and TRBJ2-7; a weak D match, TRBD1 (6 bases). V was trimmed by 7 bases and J by 1 base, leaving 11 bases between them. This CDR3 contains 13 residues. The CDR3 nucleotides are TGTGCCAGCAACACCGGGACATCCTACGAGCAGTACTTC. It encodes CASNTGTSYEQYF.

V usage is TRBV12-3 or TRBV12-4 and J usage is TRBJ2-1, with a tentative D call TRBD2 (5 bases). The V and J ends lost 6 bases and 0 bases respectively, with 18 bases between them. The CDR3 runs 17 residues. The CDR3 DNA is TGTGCCAGCAGCCGACCTAGAGGGTTAAGCTCCTACAATGAGCAGTTCTTC. Protein: CASSRPRGLSSYNEQFF.

The chain uses TRBV19 and TRBJ2-5, with TRBD2 matching over 9 bases. There are 15 residues in the CDR3. Germline V gives CDR1 LNHDA, CDR2 SQIVND (reference sequence). With V trimmed by 2 bases and J by 3 bases, 4 bases remained unmatched. CDR3 protein: CASSILASGEETQYF. DNA of the CDR3: TGTGCCAGTAGTATACTGGCTAGCGGGGAAGAGACCCAGTACTTC.

The genes are TRBV29-1 and TRBJ1-1; the D is unclear. V was shortened by 4 bases and J by 1 base, with 10 bases between the two germline ends. The CDR3 totals 13 residues. Germline V lookup: CDR1 SQVTM, CDR2 ANQGSEA. The CDR3 sequence is CSVAGRGNTEAFF. The CDR3 nucleotides read TGCAGCGTTGCTGGGCGGGGGAACACTGAAGCTTTCTTT.

The chain links TRBV29-1 to TRBJ2-7; 8 bases match TRBD1. Germline-derived CDR1 and CDR2 are SQVTM and ANQGSEA. Unmatched junction bases numbered 15, after V lost 6 bases and J lost 2 bases. The CDR3 consists of 16 residues. The CDR3 DNA follows: TGCAGCGTGCTGCGGGGAAGGGACAGGTGGGCCTACGAGCAGTACTTC. Protein sequence: CSVLRGRDRWAYEQYF.

This clonotype was counted between two and nine times. This sequence joins TRBV29-1 and TRBJ2-7; 10 nucleotides line up with TRBD1. The CDR3 contains 14 residues. The ends lost 5 bases at V and 5 bases at J; junction bases unmatched: 9. Per the germline V gene, CDR1 is SQVTM and CDR2 is ANQGSEA. CDR3 bases: TGCAGCGTTCTACCGGGACAGGGGTTCCACGAGCAGTACTTC. Its translation: CSVLPGQGFHEQYF.

By frequency in the sample, this clonotype is medium-sized. The V call is TRBV6-1, the J call TRBJ1-4; TRBD1 matches 7 bases. Trimming cost V 6 bases and J 4 bases; bases outside gene matches: 11. The CDR3 sequence is 16 residues long. Germline V lookup: CDR1 MNHNS, CDR2 SASEGT. The CDR3 loop is CASSLETGMGNEKLFF. The CDR3 region has the DNA TGTGCCAGCAGCCTCGAGACAGGGATGGGTAATGAAAAACTGTTTTTT.

V is TRBV18 and J is TRBJ2-1; the match to TRBD2 covers 9 bases. Germline assignment: CDR1 KGHSH and CDR2 LQKENI. CDR3 length: 16 residues. V was pared by 0 bases and J by 8 bases, with 8 bases of the junction left unmatched. The CDR3 sequence is CASSPPASGIGYEQFF. Here the CDR3 DNA reads TGTGCCAGCTCACCACCGGCTAGCGGGATAGGCTATGAGCAGTTCTTC.

The chain recombines TRBV12-3 or TRBV12-4 with TRBJ2-1; D unclear. The CDR3 consists of 11 residues. The V and J ends lost 3 bases and 7 bases respectively, with 4 bases between them. In DNA form, the CDR3 reads TGTGCCAGCAGTTTGGGAAATGAGCAGTTCTTC. Amino acid sequence: CASSLGNEQFF.

Within the sample, this clonotype is medium-sized. The gene calls are TRBV29-1 and TRBJ2-7; D is uncertain. This CDR3 comprises 10 residues. Per germline, CDR1 SQVTM and CDR2 ANQGSEA. V dropped 6 bases and J dropped 4 bases, with 7 bases sitting between them. The CDR3 sequence: CSVLGYEQYF. As DNA, the CDR3 is TGCAGCGTCCTTGGGTACGAGCAGTACTTC.

The chain links TRBV27 to TRBJ2-4, with 8 nucleotides matching TRBD2. Germline trimming cut 5 bases from V and 0 bases from J; bases unmatched to any gene: 3. Germline CDR1 MNHEY, CDR2 SMNVEV (reference sequence). This CDR3 region has 15 residues. The CDR3 loop is CASSLGGVAKNIQYF. The CDR3 DNA follows: TGTGCCAGCAGTCTCGGGGGGGTAGCCAAAAACATTCAGTACTTC.

This chain connects TRBV5-6 to TRBJ1-4; D is ambiguous. Germline values: CDR1 SGHDT, CDR2 YYEEEE. The CDR3 sequence is 16 residues long. The V end lost 4 bases, the J end lost 2 bases, and 15 bases lay between the germline ends. CDR3 residues: CASSPGGVGTNEKLFF. The CDR3 nucleotides read TGTGCCAGCAGCCCTGGTGGGGTTGGTACTAATGAAAAACTGTTTTTT.

The table lists this clonotype with a few counts. This rearrangement joins TRBV19 to TRBJ2-3; no clear D. CDR3 length: 16 residues. Deletions cut 5 bases from V and 2 bases from J, with 17 bases between. Germline lookup yields CDR1 LNHDA and CDR2 SQIVND (reference sequence). The CDR3 DNA sequence: TGTGCCAGTAGTCAACGCGACTCCGATGACACAGATACGCAGTATTTT. Translated, it gives CASSQRDSDDTDTQYF.

V gene TRBV5-6 combines with J gene TRBJ1-2, with a tentative D call TRBD1 (5 bases). V was cut by 1 base and J by 7 bases, with 14 bases left in between. CDR3 length: 14 amino acids. Looked up from germline, CDR1 is SGHDT and CDR2 is YYEEEE. CDR3: CASSLRQGGFGYTF. The CDR3 nucleotides are TGTGCCAGCAGCTTGCGGCAGGGTGGATTTGGCTACACCTTC.

This clonotype was observed a few times. The genes are TRBV18 and TRBJ2-3; no clear D gene. Trimming removed 6 bases at V and 0 bases at J, with 4 bases between. The CDR3 runs to 12 residues. CDR1 and CDR2 (germline): KGHSH, LQKENI. CDR3 in amino acids: CASSLSTDTQYF. Here the CDR3 DNA reads TGTGCCAGCTCCCTGAGCACAGATACGCAGTATTTT.

The chain is built from TRBV12-3 or TRBV12-4 and TRBJ2-1; 8 bases line up with TRBD2. Unmatched junction bases numbered 4, after V lost 3 bases and J lost 3 bases. The CDR3 is 15 residues long. The CDR3 region is CASSFLAGLYNEQFF. The CDR3 DNA is TGTGCCAGCAGTTTTCTAGCGGGCCTCTACAATGAGCAGTTCTTC.